A selection of T cell receptor beta chains follows, all from one sample in a study of cytomegalovirus exposure and HLA in healthy donors. Libraries were prepared by immunoSEQ multiplex PCR; TCRdb keeps only in-frame clonotypes and omits some of them. The sample has about 150,000 clones, approximately 86% seen once. The sample taken for sequencing was PBMCs. The receptor source for this set is a man younger than 30 in good health and CMV-seropositive. CDR3s include the opening cysteine and the closing phenylalanine or tryptophan. D genes are given only for firm matches. Not every row has a clone size; where given, it reads once, few, many or a size class.

>.|TRBD1|TRBJ1-1|TRBV19
CASSIGGTGSTEAFF
TGTGCCAGTAGTATAGGGGGGACAGGATCCACTGAAGCTTTCTTT
>.|.|TRBJ2-3|TRBV5-4
CASSLRKAGTDTQYF
TGTGCCAGCAGCCTGAGAAAGGCCGGGACAGATACGCAGTATTTT
>.|.|TRBJ1-2|TRBV7-9
CASSRGNYGYTF
TGTGCCAGCAGCCGCGGGAACTATGGCTACACCTTC
>.|TRBD2|TRBJ2-7|TRBV9
CASSSGASYEQYF
TGTGCCAGCAGCAGCGGGGCCTCCTACGAGCAGTACTTC
>.|TRBD1|TRBJ2-1|TRBV6-5
CASSRGRNRNEQFF
TGTGCCAGCAGCAGGGGGCGCAACCGCAATGAGCAGTTCTTC
>.|TRBD1|TRBJ2-7|TRBV27
CASRPLQGAFPYEQYF
TGTGCCAGCAGACCTCTACAGGGGGCCTTTCCCTACGAGCAGTACTTC
>.|TRBD1|TRBJ1-1|TRBV14
CASSQGQGGPTEAFF
TGTGCCAGCAGCCAGGGACAGGGAGGTCCCACTGAAGCTTTCTTT
>.|TRBD1|TRBJ1-3|TRBV7-9
CASSHITGDRSGNTIYF
TGTGCCAGCAGCCATATCACAGGGGACCGCTCTGGAAACACCATATATTTT
>.|.|TRBJ2-5|TRBV27
CASSPRVTQETQYF
TGTGCCAGCAGTCCCCGGGTCACCCAAGAGACCCAGTACTTC
>.|TRBD1|TRBJ1-2|TRBV2
CASSLDRGGYTF
TGTGCCAGCAGTCTCGACAGGGGTGGCTACACCTTC
>few|.|TRBJ1-5|TRBV6-1
CAQEGSNQPQHF
TGTGCCCAAGAGGGAAGCAATCAGCCCCAGCATTTT
>.|.|TRBJ2-2|TRBV7-8
CASSSPVTSTGELFF
TGTGCCAGCAGCTCTCCCGTAACTAGCACCGGGGAGCTGTTTTTT
>.|TRBD1|TRBJ2-7|TRBV5-6
CASSRDRGYEQYF
TGTGCCAGCAGCCGAGACAGGGGCTACGAGCAGTACTTC
>.|TRBD1|TRBJ2-2|TRBV9
CASSARTGHTGELFF
TGTGCCAGCAGCGCCCGGACAGGGCACACCGGGGAGCTGTTTTTT
>.|.|TRBJ2-1|TRBV5-1
CASSLASSSYNEQFF
TGCGCCAGCAGCTTGGCCTCGAGCTCCTACAATGAGCAGTTCTTC
>.|TRBD1|TRBJ2-7|TRBV19
CATGQVGTYEQYF
TGTGCCACTGGACAGGTGGGAACCTACGAGCAGTACTTC
>.|.|TRBJ2-5|TRBV5-6
CASSLIGRDLKTQYF
TGTGCCAGCAGCTTGATTGGCAGGGATTTGAAGACCCAGTACTTC
>.|.|TRBJ1-2|TRBV28
CASSSGGSRWSYGYTF
TGTGCCAGCAGTTCCGGGGGAAGCCGGTGGAGCTATGGCTACACCTTC
>.|TRBD2|TRBJ2-1|TRBV7-9
CASSSYLRENNEQFF
TGTGCCAGCAGCTCTTACTTGCGGGAGAACAATGAGCAGTTCTTC
>.|.|TRBJ2-7|TRBV9
CASSPSRGGPFYEQYF
TGTGCCAGCAGCCCTAGCCGTGGGGGCCCATTCTACGAGCAGTACTTC
>.|.|TRBJ1-5|TRBV18
CASSLTVQSNQPQHF
TGTGCCAGCTCACTTACAGTACAGAGCAATCAGCCCCAGCATTTT
>.|TRBD2|TRBJ2-5|TRBV7-2
CASSFSSGGYETQYF
TGTGCCAGCAGCTTTAGTTCGGGGGGGTATGAGACCCAGTACTTC
>few|.|TRBJ1-2|TRBV6-5
CASSYRPRDYGYTF
TGTGCCAGCAGTTACCGGCCGAGGGACTATGGCTACACCTTC
>once|.|TRBJ2-7|TRBV2
CASSADSYEQYF
TGTGCCAGCAGTGCAGACAGCTACGAGCAGTACTTC
>.|.|TRBJ2-1|TRBV9
CASGREFGNEQFF
TGTGCCAGCGGTAGGGAGTTTGGCAATGAGCAGTTCTTC
>.|TRBD1|TRBJ1-5|TRBV30
CAWSVGTGHQPQHF
TGTGCCTGGAGTGTGGGGACAGGGCATCAGCCCCAGCATTTT
>few|.|TRBJ2-7|TRBV5-1
CASSLQGYEQYF
TGCGCCAGCAGCCTTCAGGGCTACGAGCAGTACTTC
>.|.|TRBJ2-3|TRBV9
CASSSLRGTQYF
TGTGCCAGCAGCTCCCTCCGGGGTACGCAGTATTTT
>.|.|TRBJ2-1|TRBV18
CASSPPGGNEQFF
TGTGCCAGCTCACCACCGGGGGGCAATGAGCAGTTCTTC
>once|TRBD1|TRBJ1-4|TRBV19
CASAPRGATNEKLFF
TGTGCCAGTGCCCCCAGGGGGGCAACTAATGAAAAACTGTTTTTT
>.|TRBD1|TRBJ2-7|TRBV18
CASSSRTGAYEQYF
TGTGCCAGCTCATCGCGGACAGGGGCCTACGAGCAGTACTTC
>once|TRBD1|TRBJ1-1|TRBV5-1
CASSDRGRFTEAFF
TGCGCCAGCAGCGACAGGGGGCGGTTCACTGAAGCTTTCTTT
>.|TRBD2|TRBJ2-1|TRBV6-5
CASSYSGLAEPEQFF
TGTGCCAGCAGTTACTCGGGACTAGCGGAGCCCGAGCAGTTCTTC
>.|TRBD1|TRBJ1-4|TRBV6-5
CASSPIGQGAGKLFF
TGTGCCAGCAGTCCGATTGGACAGGGGGCGGGAAAACTGTTTTTT
>few|.|TRBJ1-1|TRBV5-1
CASSGSNTEAFF
TGCGCCAGCAGCGGCTCGAACACTGAAGCTTTCTTT
>.|TRBD2|TRBJ2-3|TRBV4-3
CASSQESGGGLQYF
TGCGCCAGCAGCCAAGAGAGCGGGGGGGGATTGCAGTATTTT
>.|.|TRBJ1-6|TRBV18
CASSPGGAVRNSPLHF
TGTGCCAGCTCACCAGGTGGGGCAGTGCGTAATTCACCCCTCCACTTT
>.|.|TRBJ2-3|TRBV5-1
CASRKQGGTDTQYF
TGCGCCAGCAGGAAACAGGGTGGCACAGATACGCAGTATTTT
>.|TRBD1|TRBJ1-2|TRBV5-6
CASSLWTGGGFGYTF
TGTGCCAGCAGCTTGTGGACAGGGGGCGGCTTTGGCTACACCTTC
>.|.|TRBJ2-7|TRBV29-1
CSVEQIQPRGSRYF
TGCAGCGTTGAGCAGATCCAGCCACGAGGCAGTCGGTACTTC
>once|.|TRBJ2-7|TRBV7-2
CASSLEGRGALEQYF
TGTGCCAGCAGCTTAGAGGGCCGGGGTGCGCTCGAGCAGTACTTC
>once|TRBD2|TRBJ2-1|TRBV19
CASKSGGSYNEQFF
TGTGCCAGTAAGAGCGGGGGCTCCTACAATGAGCAGTTCTTC
>.|TRBD1|TRBJ2-2|TRBV5-6
CASRVTGGTGELFF
TGTGCCAGCAGGGTAACAGGGGGCACCGGGGAGCTGTTTTTT
>.|.|TRBJ2-7|TRBV30
CAWSPGSYEQYF
TGTGCCTGGAGCCCGGGCTCCTACGAGCAGTACTTC
>.|.|TRBJ1-2|TRBV4-1
CASSQDAPGNYGYTF
TGCGCCAGCAGCCAAGACGCTCCCGGGAACTATGGCTACACCTTC
>.|.|TRBJ2-7|TRBV25-1
CASSERGGRQGYEQYF
TGTGCCAGCAGTGAAAGGGGAGGGCGACAGGGGTACGAGCAGTACTTC
>.|.|TRBJ2-7|TRBV25-1
CASSEYPSIGGGLSEQYF
TGTGCCAGCAGTGAATATCCCTCGATAGGGGGTGGTCTGTCCGAGCAGTACTTC
>few|TRBD1|TRBJ2-7|TRBV7-3
CASSTGQGRQYF
TGTGCCAGCAGCACCGGACAGGGGCGGCAGTACTTC
>once|.|TRBJ1-5|TRBV5-1
CASSLAGGLQPQHF
TGCGCCAGCAGCTTGGCCGGGGGGCTTCAGCCCCAGCATTTT
>few|TRBD2|TRBJ2-2|TRBV4-3
CASSHLTSVNTGELFF
TGCGCCAGCAGCCATCTTACTAGCGTGAACACCGGGGAGCTGTTTTTT
>.|TRBD1|TRBJ1-6|TRBV18
CASSSGTDNSPLHF
TGTGCCAGCTCATCCGGGACAGACAATTCACCCCTCCACTTT
>.|.|TRBJ2-3|TRBV5-1
CASSPGGWGADTQYF
TGCGCCAGCAGCCCGGGTGGTTGGGGGGCAGATACGCAGTATTTT
>few|.|TRBJ1-2|TRBV27
CASRTPGGGYTF
TGTGCCAGCAGAACCCCGGGGGGTGGCTACACCTTC